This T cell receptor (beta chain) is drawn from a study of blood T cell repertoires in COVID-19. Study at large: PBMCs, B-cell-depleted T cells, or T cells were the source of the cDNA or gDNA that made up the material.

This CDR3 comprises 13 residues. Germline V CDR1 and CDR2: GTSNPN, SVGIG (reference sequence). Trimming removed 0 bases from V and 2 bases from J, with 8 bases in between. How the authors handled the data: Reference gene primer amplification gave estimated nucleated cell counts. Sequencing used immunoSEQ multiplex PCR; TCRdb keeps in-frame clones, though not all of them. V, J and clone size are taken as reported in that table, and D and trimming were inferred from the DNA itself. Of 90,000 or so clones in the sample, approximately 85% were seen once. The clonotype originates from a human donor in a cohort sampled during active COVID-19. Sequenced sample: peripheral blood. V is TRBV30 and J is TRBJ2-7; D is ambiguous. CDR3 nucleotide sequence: TGTGCCTGGAGTGTATCCCTAACCTACGAGCAGTACTTC. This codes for CAWSVSLTYEQYF.